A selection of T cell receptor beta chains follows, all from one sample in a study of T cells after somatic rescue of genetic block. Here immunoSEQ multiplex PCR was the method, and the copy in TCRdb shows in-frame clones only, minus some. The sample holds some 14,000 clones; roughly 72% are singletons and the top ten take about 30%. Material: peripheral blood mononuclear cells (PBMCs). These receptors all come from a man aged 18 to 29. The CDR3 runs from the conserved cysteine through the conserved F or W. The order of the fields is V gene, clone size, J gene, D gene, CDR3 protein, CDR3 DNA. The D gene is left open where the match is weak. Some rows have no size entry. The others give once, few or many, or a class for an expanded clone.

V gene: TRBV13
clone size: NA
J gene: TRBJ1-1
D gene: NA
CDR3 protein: CASSLGLRQNTEAFF
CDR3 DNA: TGTGCCAGCAGCTTAGGCCTAAGGCAAAACACTGAAGCTTTCTTT

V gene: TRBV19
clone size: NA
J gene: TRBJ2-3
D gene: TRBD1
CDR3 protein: CASMGQPTDTQYF
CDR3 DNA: TGTGCCAGTATGGGACAGCCCACAGATACGCAGTATTTT

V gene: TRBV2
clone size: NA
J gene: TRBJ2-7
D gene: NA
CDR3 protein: CASSEATALFYYEQYF
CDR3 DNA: TGTGCCAGCAGTGAAGCGACAGCACTATTTTATTACGAGCAGTACTTC

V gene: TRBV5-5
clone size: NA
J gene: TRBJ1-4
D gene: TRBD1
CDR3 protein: CASSWRGQSTNEKLFF
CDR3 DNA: TGTGCCAGCAGCTGGAGGGGACAGTCTACTAATGAAAAACTGTTTTTT

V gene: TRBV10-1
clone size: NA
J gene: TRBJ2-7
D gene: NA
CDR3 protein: CASSEWRQQGRPSYEQYF
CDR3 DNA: TGCGCCAGCAGTGAGTGGCGACAACAGGGCCGACCCTCCTACGAGCAGTACTTC

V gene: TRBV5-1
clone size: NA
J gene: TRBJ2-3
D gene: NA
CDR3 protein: CASSLIATSTDTQYF
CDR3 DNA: TGCGCCAGCAGCCTAATAGCGACTAGCACAGATACGCAGTATTTT

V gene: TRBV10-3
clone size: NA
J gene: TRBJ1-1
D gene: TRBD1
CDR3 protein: CAIRTGPMNTEAFF
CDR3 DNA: TGTGCCATCCGGACAGGGCCTATGAACACTGAAGCTTTCTTT

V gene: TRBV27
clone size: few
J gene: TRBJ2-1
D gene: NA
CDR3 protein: CASSSRGTSYNEQFF
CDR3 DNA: TGTGCCAGCAGTTCCCGGGGAACCTCCTACAATGAGCAGTTCTTC

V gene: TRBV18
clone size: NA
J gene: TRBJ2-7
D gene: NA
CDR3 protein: CASSAESYEQYF
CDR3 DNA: TGTGCCAGCTCCGCGGAGTCCTACGAGCAGTACTTC

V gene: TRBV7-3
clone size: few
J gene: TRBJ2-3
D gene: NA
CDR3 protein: CASSFGLTRGTQYF
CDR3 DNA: TGTGCCAGCAGCTTCGGACTAACGAGGGGTACGCAGTATTTT

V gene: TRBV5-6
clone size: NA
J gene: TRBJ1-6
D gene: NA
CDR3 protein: CASSQSPGYNSPLHF
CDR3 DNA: TGTGCCAGCAGTCAAAGTCCGGGTTATAATTCACCCCTCCACTTT

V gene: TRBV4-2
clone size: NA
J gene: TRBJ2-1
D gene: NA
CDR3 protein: CASSQDFSGGNEQFF
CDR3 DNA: TGTGCCAGCAGCCAAGATTTTTCGGGTGGCAATGAGCAGTTCTTC

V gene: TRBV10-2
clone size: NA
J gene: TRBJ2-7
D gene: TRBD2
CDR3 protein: CASSPRTSGSGEQYF
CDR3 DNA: TGCGCCAGCAGTCCTCGGACTAGCGGGAGCGGAGAGCAGTACTTC

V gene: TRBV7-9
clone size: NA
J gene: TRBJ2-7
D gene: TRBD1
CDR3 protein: CASSLAGQGYEQYF
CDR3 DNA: TGTGCCAGCAGCTTAGCGGGACAGGGCTACGAGCAGTACTTC

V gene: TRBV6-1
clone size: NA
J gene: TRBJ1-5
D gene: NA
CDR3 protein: CASSPRRGQPQHF
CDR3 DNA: TGTGCCAGCAGTCCTCGACGGGGGCAGCCCCAGCATTTT

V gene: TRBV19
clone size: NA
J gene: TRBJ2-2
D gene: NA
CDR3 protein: CASQGSLAGTGELFF
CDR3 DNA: TGTGCCAGCCAGGGTTCTCTAGCAGGGACCGGGGAGCTGTTTTTT

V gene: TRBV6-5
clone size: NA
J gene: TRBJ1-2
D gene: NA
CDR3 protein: CASRPDRFYGYTF
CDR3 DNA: TGTGCCAGCAGACCCGACCGTTTCTATGGCTACACCTTC

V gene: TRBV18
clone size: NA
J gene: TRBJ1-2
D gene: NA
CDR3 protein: CASSPRMGDHSVSYGYTF
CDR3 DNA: TGTGCCAGCTCACCACGGATGGGCGACCACTCTGTGAGCTATGGCTACACCTTC

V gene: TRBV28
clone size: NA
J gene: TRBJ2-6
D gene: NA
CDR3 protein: CASSPLANVLTF
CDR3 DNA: TGTGCCAGCAGCCCCCTGGCCAACGTCCTGACTTTC

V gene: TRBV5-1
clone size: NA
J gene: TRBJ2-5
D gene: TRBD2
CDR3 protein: CASSSTSGAQETQYF
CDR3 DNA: TGCGCCAGCAGCTCGACTAGCGGGGCCCAAGAGACCCAGTACTTC

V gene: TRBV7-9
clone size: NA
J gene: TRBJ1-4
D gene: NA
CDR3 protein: CASSTYRALNEKLFF
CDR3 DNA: TGTGCCAGCAGTACCTACAGGGCGCTAAATGAAAAACTGTTTTTT

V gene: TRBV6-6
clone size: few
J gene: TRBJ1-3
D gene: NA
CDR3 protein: CASSNRFYSGNTIYF
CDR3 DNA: TGTGCCAGCTCCAACAGGTTCTACTCTGGAAACACCATATATTTT

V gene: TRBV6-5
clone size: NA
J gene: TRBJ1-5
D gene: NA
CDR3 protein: CASRSFGGVNQPQHF
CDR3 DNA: TGTGCCAGCAGGTCGTTCGGGGGGGTGAATCAGCCCCAGCATTTT

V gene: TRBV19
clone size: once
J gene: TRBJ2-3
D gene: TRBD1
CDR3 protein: CASTSLRDRPTDTQYF
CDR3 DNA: TGTGCCAGTACCTCACTCCGGGACAGACCCACAGATACGCAGTATTTT

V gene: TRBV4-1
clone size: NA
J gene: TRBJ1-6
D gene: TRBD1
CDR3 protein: CASSQATGVNSPLHF
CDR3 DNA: TGCGCCAGCAGCCAAGCGACAGGGGTTAATTCACCCCTCCACTTT

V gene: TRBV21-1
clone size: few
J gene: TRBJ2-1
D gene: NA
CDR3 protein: CASSRRGGSYNEQFF
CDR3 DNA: TGTGCCAGCAGCCGCCGAGGGGGCTCCTACAATGAGCAGTTCTTC

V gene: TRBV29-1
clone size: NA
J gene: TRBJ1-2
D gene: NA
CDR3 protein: CSVEDWGRIHYGYTF
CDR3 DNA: TGCAGCGTTGAAGATTGGGGAAGGATCCACTATGGCTACACCTTC

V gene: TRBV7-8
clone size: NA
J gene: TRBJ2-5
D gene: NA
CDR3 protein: CASSLVRSQSVETQYF
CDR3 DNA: TGTGCCAGCAGCTTAGTAAGGTCTCAGTCCGTAGAGACCCAGTACTTC

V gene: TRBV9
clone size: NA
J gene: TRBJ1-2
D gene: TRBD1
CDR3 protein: CASSSTGDYGYTF
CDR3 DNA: TGTGCCAGCAGCTCCACAGGGGACTATGGCTACACCTTC

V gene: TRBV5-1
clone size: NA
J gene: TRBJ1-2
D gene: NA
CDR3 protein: CASSLLSWAESRVYGYTF
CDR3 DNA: TGCGCCAGCAGTTTGTTGTCCTGGGCCGAGTCCAGGGTTTATGGCTACACCTTC

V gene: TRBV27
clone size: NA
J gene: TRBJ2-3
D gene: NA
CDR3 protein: CASSLNRTSSTDTQYF
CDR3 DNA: TGTGCCAGCAGTTTAAATCGTACGTCTAGCACAGATACGCAGTATTTT

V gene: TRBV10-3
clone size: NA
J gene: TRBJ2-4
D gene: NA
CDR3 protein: CAILIIQGRALPIAAKNIQYF
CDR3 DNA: TGTGCCATACTTATAATCCAGGGGCGGGCCCTGCCTATCGCAGCCAAAAACATTCAGTACTTC

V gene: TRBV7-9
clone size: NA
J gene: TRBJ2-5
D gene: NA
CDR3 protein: CASSLWETQYF
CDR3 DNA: TGTGCCAGCAGCCTATGGGAGACCCAGTACTTC

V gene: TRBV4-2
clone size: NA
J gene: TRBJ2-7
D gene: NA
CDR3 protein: CASSRYGWQYF
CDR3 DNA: TGTGCCAGCAGCCGTTATGGTTGGCAGTACTTC

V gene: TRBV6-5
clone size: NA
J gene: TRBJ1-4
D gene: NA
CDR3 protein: CASSYHPGWEKLFF
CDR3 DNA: TGTGCCAGCAGTTACCATCCGGGGTGGGAAAAACTGTTTTTT

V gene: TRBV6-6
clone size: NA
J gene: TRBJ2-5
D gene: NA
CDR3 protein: CASSYVLGETQYF
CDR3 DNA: TGTGCCAGCAGTTACGTTTTGGGGGAGACCCAGTACTTC

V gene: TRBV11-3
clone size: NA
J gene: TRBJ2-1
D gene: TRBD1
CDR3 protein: CASSSDRDRAYNEQFF
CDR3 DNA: TGTGCCAGCAGCTCGGACCGGGACAGGGCGTACAATGAGCAGTTCTTC

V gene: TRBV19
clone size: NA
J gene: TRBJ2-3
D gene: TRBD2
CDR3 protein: CASSIVGGSGTDTQYF
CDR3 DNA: TGTGCCAGTAGTATAGTGGGAGGGTCGGGCACAGATACGCAGTATTTT

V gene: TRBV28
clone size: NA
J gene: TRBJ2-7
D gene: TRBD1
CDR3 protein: CASSWDRVGEQYF
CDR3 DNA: TGTGCCAGCAGTTGGGACAGGGTAGGGGAGCAGTACTTC

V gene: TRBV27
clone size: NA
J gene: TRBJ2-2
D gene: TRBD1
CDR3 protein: CASSHRQGARKAGELFF
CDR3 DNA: TGTGCCAGCAGCCACCGACAGGGGGCGCGGAAGGCCGGGGAGCTGTTTTTT

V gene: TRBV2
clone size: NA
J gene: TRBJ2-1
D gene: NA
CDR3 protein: CASSDEFSYNEQFF
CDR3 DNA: TGTGCCAGCAGTGATGAGTTCTCCTACAATGAGCAGTTCTTC

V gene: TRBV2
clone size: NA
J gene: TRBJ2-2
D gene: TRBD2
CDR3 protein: CASSLSRLAGSGELFF
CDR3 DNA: TGTGCCAGCAGTTTATCGCGACTAGCGGGTAGCGGGGAGCTGTTTTTT

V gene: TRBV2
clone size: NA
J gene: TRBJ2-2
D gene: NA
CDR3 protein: CASRFSNTGELFF
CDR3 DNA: TGTGCCAGCAGGTTCTCCAACACCGGGGAGCTGTTTTTT

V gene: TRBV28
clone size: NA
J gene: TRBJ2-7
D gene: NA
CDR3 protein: CASSFTGEQYF
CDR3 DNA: TGTGCCAGCAGTTTTACCGGCGAGCAGTACTTC

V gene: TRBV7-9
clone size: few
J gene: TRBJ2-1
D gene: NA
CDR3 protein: CASSLGSGSLGQFF
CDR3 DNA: TGTGCCAGCAGCTTGGGCTCTGGGTCCTTAGGGCAGTTCTTC

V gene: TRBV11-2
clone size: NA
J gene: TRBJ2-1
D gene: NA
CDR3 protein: CASSLAGPVNEQFF
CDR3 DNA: TGTGCCAGCAGCTTGGCTGGCCCGGTCAATGAGCAGTTCTTC

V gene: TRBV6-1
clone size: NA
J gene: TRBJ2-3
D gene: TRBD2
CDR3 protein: CASSRTSSKADTQYF
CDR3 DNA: TGTGCCAGCAGTCGGACTAGTTCGAAGGCAGATACGCAGTATTTT

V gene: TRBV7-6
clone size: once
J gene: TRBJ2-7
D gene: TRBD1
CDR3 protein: CASSSQTGWEQYF
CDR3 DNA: TGTGCCAGCAGCTCGCAGACAGGGTGGGAGCAGTACTTC

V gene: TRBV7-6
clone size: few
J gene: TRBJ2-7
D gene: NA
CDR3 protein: CASSLEGLQSYEQYF
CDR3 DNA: TGTGCCAGCAGCTTAGAAGGGCTTCAGTCCTACGAGCAGTACTTC

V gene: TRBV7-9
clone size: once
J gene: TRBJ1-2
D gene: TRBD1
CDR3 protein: CASSLSGQGQSYTF
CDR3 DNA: TGTGCCAGCAGCTTATCTGGACAGGGGCAGAGCTACACCTTC

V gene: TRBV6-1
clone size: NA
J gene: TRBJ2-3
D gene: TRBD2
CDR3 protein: CAISESGLAASTDTQYF
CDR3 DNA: TGTGCCATCAGTGAGTCAGGGCTAGCGGCTAGCACAGATACGCAGTATTTT

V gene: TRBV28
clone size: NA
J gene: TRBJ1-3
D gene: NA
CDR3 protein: CASSLIPGETSGNTIYF
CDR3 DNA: TGTGCCAGCAGTTTAATTCCCGGGGAGACCTCTGGAAACACCATATATTTT

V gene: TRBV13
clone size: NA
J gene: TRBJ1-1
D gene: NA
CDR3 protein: CASSPFVLNTEAFF
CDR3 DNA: TGTGCCAGCAGCCCCTTTGTGCTGAACACTGAAGCTTTCTTT

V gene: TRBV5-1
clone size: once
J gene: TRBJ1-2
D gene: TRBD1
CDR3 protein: CASSSGQGYGYTF
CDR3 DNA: TGCGCCAGCAGCTCGGGACAGGGATACGGCTACACCTTC

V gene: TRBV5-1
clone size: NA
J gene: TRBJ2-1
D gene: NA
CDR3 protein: CASSLAGGNSYNEQFF
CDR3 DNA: TGCGCCAGCAGCTTGGCAGGGGGGAACTCCTACAATGAGCAGTTCTTC